Listed below are T cell receptor beta chains from one sample, sequenced in a study of shared clonotypes between healthy human individuals. Some clones are missing from TCRdb's copy, which holds only in-frame ones; the method was immunoSEQ multiplex PCR. The table lists about 2.3 million clones, 80% to 95% of them singletons, with about 0.37% in the top ten. The material sequenced was naive CD4+ T cells from PBMCs. All receptors come from a young man in good health. Some clones in this sample may be carry-over from other donors' samples. CDR3s include the opening cysteine and the closing phenylalanine or tryptophan. A D gene is named only where the DNA matches it firmly. Part of the rows lack a size; the others show once, few, many or a class for expanded clones.

>TRBD1|TRBV29-1|-|TRBJ1-1
TGCAGCGTCCGGGACAGGCATCAAGTGGGCACTGAAGCTTTCTTT
CSVRDRHQVGTEAFF
>-|TRBV7-2|-|TRBJ2-5
TGTGCCAGCAGCTCCCAGACCGTAGAGACCCAGTACTTC
CASSSQTVETQYF
>TRBD1|TRBV11-1|-|TRBJ1-2
TGTGCCAGCAGCTTAGTGGGAAGAGACAGGGGAACTCGTGGCTACACCTTC
CASSLVGRDRGTRGYTF
>-|TRBV28|-|TRBJ2-7
TGTGCCAGCAGTATCCCCTCCCGGGGTTCCCACGAGCAGTACTTC
CASSIPSRGSHEQYF
>-|TRBV7-2|-|TRBJ2-5
TGTGCCAGCAGCTTGCGGACCCAGGGGCTGGAGACCCAGTACTTC
CASSLRTQGLETQYF
>-|TRBV3-2|-|TRBJ2-7
TGTGCCTGCGCGGGGTGGTACTTC
CACAGWYF
>-|TRBV5-4|-|TRBJ1-3
TGTGCCAGCAGCTTGGGCCGTGGGCCGCCGGGAAACACCATATATTTT
CASSLGRGPPGNTIYF
>TRBD2|TRBV27|-|TRBJ2-1
TGTGCCAGCAGTGAGCCTCGGACTAGCGGGAGCCTGGGCTCCTACAATGAGCAGTTCTTC
CASSEPRTSGSLGSYNEQFF
>TRBD2|TRBV5-1|-|TRBJ2-1
TGCGCCAGCAGCTTCCCATGGGGGAAAGCGGGAGTTAGGAATGAGCAGTTCTTC
CASSFPWGKAGVRNEQFF
>-|TRBV7-3|once|TRBJ2-2
TGTGCCAGCAGCTCGGGACAAGCGAACACCGGGGAGCTGTTTTTT
CASSSGQANTGELFF
>TRBD1|TRBV7-6|-|TRBJ2-1
TGTGCCAGCAGCTCCAGGCCGACAGGGGGCGCGATTAGCTCCTACAATGAGCAGTTCTTC
CASSSRPTGGAISSYNEQFF
>-|TRBV18|-|TRBJ2-7
TGTGCCAGCTCCCAAAGCTCCTACGAGCAGTACTTC
CASSQSSYEQYF
>-|TRBV28|-|TRBJ2-7
TGTGCCAGCAGTTTAGGGGACCTCGACCCTTACGAGCAGTACTTC
CASSLGDLDPYEQYF
>TRBD1|TRBV6-5|-|TRBJ1-5
TGTGCCAGCAGCCGGGACAGTAGCAATCAGCCCCAGCATTTT
CASSRDSSNQPQHF
>-|TRBV19|-|TRBJ2-1
TGTGCCAGTAGTAACGGACATATTACCTACAATGAGCAGTTCTTC
CASSNGHITYNEQFF
>TRBD1|TRBV10-3|once|TRBJ2-7
TGTGCCATCAGAGGACAGGACCTCTCCTACGAGCAGTACTTC
CAIRGQDLSYEQYF
>TRBD2|TRBV10-3|-|TRBJ2-1
TGTGCCATCAGCGCTGGACTAGCTTTGTACAATGAGCAGTTCTTC
CAISAGLALYNEQFF
>TRBD1|TRBV5-1|once|TRBJ2-7
TGCGCCAGCAGACCGGGGCTGGGACAGGGAACCTACGAGCAGTACTTC
CASRPGLGQGTYEQYF
>-|TRBV28|-|TRBJ2-5
TGTGCCAGCAGGCCTCCTGTCTTGACAGGCCACCTGAAACAAGAGACCCAGTACTTC
CASRPPVLTGHLKQETQYF
>-|TRBV18|-|TRBJ1-1
TGTGCCACCATACTATTGGGCGGGGTGGGCCAACGTGGCCCCCCCGACACTGAAGCTTTCTTT
CATILLGGVGQRGPPDTEAFF
>-|TRBV5-3|-|TRBJ2-1
TGTGCCAGAAGCTTGTTCCTCCGAATTAGCTCCTACAATGAGCAGTTCTTC
CARSLFLRISSYNEQFF
>TRBD2|TRBV29-1|-|TRBJ2-5
TGCAGCGCTCGGACTAGAGGAGAGACCCAGTACTTC
CSARTRGETQYF
>-|TRBV2|-|TRBJ2-7
TGTGCCAGCAGTGAAGCGGCGGCCTACGAGCAGTACTTC
CASSEAAAYEQYF
>-|TRBV9|-|TRBJ2-1
TGTGCCAGCAGCGTAGGCCGGTACAATGAGCAGTTCTTC
CASSVGRYNEQFF
>-|TRBV7-2|-|TRBJ2-1
TGTGCCAGCAGCGGTAGCGGATCCTACAATGAGCAGTTCTTC
CASSGSGSYNEQFF
>-|TRBV5-1|-|TRBJ2-1
TGCGCCAGCAACGTGGACCCCTCCTACAATGAGCAGTTCTTC
CASNVDPSYNEQFF
>-|TRBV27|-|TRBJ2-5
TGTGCCAGCGGTAAAATTCAAGAGACCCAGTACTTC
CASGKIQETQYF
>-|TRBV5-4|-|TRBJ1-1
TGTGCCAGCAGCTTGAGTGTCAGGGAGGGCACTGAAGCTTTCTTT
CASSLSVREGTEAFF
>-|TRBV5-1|-|TRBJ2-3
TGCGCCAGCAGCTTGGTCGGAGTGGGCCTTGATACGCAGTATTTT
CASSLVGVGLDTQYF
>TRBD2|TRBV4-1|-|TRBJ2-3
TGCGCCAGCAGACTGGGCGGGAGGGATACAGATACGCAGTATTTT
CASRLGGRDTDTQYF
>-|TRBV6-1|-|TRBJ1-1
TGTGCCAGCAGTCAAAGTGCAGTTAGTGAAGCTTTCTTT
CASSQSAVSEAFF
>TRBD1|TRBV27|-|TRBJ1-2
TGTGCCAGCAGTCGGCTCCCGGACAGGGGGCCTTCTAACTATGGCTACACCTTC
CASSRLPDRGPSNYGYTF
>-|TRBV2|-|TRBJ2-2
TGTGCCAGCAGTCAGTACGCCGGGGAGCTGTTTTTT
CASSQYAGELFF
>-|TRBV30|-|TRBJ1-2
TGTGCCTGGAGTTGGCGGAGGGGGGGAGGCTACACCTTC
CAWSWRRGGGYTF
>-|TRBV5-8|-|TRBJ2-2
TGTGCCAGCAGCTTCAACCCGGGGAACACCGGGGAGCTGTTTTTT
CASSFNPGNTGELFF
>-|TRBV25-1|-|TRBJ1-2
TGTGCCAGCAGTGAGGGGGGCAGGGCCCGGTATGGCTACACCTTC
CASSEGGRARYGYTF
>TRBD1|TRBV28|-|TRBJ1-2
TGTGCCAGCGGGACAGGGGGCGCGATTCATGGCTACACCTTC
CASGTGGAIHGYTF
>-|TRBV5-4|-|TRBJ2-7
TGTGCCAGCAGCCCCCCCCGGGGTGGCTCGGGGGAGCAGTACTTC
CASSPPRGGSGEQYF
>TRBD2|TRBV25-1|once|TRBJ2-1
TGTGCCAGCAGTGCCCACTCCGACTATAGCGGGAGAGGAAATGAGCAGTTCTTC
CASSAHSDYSGRGNEQFF
>-|TRBV5-4|-|TRBJ2-5
TGTGCCAGCAGCCGCCCGGGGGTAGCCCTGCAAGAGACCCAGTACTTC
CASSRPGVALQETQYF
>-|TRBV18|-|TRBJ2-2
TGTGCCAGCTCACCAGGGAGAGGCACCGGGGAGCTGTTTTTT
CASSPGRGTGELFF
>TRBD1|TRBV9|-|TRBJ2-1
TGTGCCAGCAGCGCAGAAGGGACAGGGGTTGGAAATGAGCAGTTCTTC
CASSAEGTGVGNEQFF